The T cell receptor beta chain under discussion was sequenced for a study of radiotherapy plus CTLA-4 blockade in lung cancer. Across the study: An objective response was seen in 18% of patients, and disease control in more than 25%. Study results and caveats: An expansion of tumor-derived TCR clones occurred in blood after radiotherapy plus ipilimumab.

This clone has more than one count but fewer than ten. Its cognate antigen is unknown. The ends lost 8 bases at V and 12 bases at J; junction bases unmatched: 19. Germline CDR1 reads SNHLY; CDR2 reads FYNNEI. The CDR3 runs to 15 residues. Ipilimumab-mediated CTLA-4 blockade plus focal radiation was given to patients having chemo-refractory metastatic non-small-cell lung cancer. Clones were read by immunoSEQ multiplex PCR, and TCRdb kept only the in-frame ones, dropping some. The data contain approximately 80,000 clones, roughly 80% of them singletons. Source: peripheral blood, taken from a patient treated with radiotherapy plus ipilimumab. This receptor was obtained from a human donor with non-small cell lung cancer whose response to radiotherapy plus ipilimumab could not be evaluated. The chain uses TRBV2 and TRBJ2-7; the match to TRBD1 covers 10 bases. The CDR3 protein is CASGLPGTGVSVWYF. For the CDR3, the DNA is TGTGCCAGCGGACTTCCCGGGACAGGGGTGTCAGTCTGGTACTTC.